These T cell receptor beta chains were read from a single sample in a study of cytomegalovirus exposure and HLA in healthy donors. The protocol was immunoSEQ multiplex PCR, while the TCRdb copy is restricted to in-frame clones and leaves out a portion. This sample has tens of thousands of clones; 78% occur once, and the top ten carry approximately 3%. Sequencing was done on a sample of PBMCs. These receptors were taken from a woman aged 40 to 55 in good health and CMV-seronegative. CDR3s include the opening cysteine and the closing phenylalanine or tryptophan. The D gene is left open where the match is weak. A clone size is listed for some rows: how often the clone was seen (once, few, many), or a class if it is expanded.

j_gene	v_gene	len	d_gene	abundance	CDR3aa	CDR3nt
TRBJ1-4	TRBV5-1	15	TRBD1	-	CASSETGTGREKLFF	TGCGCCAGCAGCGAGACCGGGACAGGGAGGGAAAAACTGTTTTTT
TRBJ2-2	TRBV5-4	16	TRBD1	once	CASSIPRQGLTGELFF	TGTGCCAGCAGCATCCCCCGACAGGGGCTCACCGGGGAGCTGTTTTTT
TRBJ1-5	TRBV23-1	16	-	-	CASSHPGKGRIQPQHF	TGCGCCAGCAGTCATCCAGGGAAGGGTCGGATTCAGCCCCAGCATTTT
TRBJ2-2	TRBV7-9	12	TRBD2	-	CASISSGGELFF	TGTGCCAGCATCTCTAGCGGCGGGGAGCTGTTTTTT
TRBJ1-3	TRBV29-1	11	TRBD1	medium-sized	CSAFLDRDIYF	TGCAGCGCATTCCTGGACAGGGACATATATTTT
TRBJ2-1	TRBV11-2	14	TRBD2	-	CASTPSGRAGEQFF	TGTGCCAGCACGCCTAGCGGGAGGGCCGGTGAGCAGTTCTTC
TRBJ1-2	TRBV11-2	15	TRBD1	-	CASSLESGGGYGYTF	TGTGCCAGCAGCTTAGAGTCAGGGGGCGGCTATGGCTACACCTTC
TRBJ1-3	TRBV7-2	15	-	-	CASSFYFSSGNTIYF	TGTGCCAGCAGCTTTTATTTCAGCTCTGGAAACACCATATATTTT
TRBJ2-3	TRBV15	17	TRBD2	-	CATSPPLLAVSTDTQYF	TGTGCCACCAGCCCCCCCCTACTAGCGGTTAGCACAGATACGCAGTATTTT
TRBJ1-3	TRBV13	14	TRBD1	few	CASSSQGSGNTIYF	TGTGCCAGCAGCTCACAGGGGTCGGGAAACACCATATATTTT
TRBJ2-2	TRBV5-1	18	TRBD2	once	CASSLGLAGVRITGELFF	TGCGCCAGCAGCTTGGGACTAGCGGGAGTTCGGATCACCGGGGAGCTGTTTTTT
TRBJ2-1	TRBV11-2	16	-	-	CASRSSRRLAQNEQFF	TGTGCCAGCAGGTCGAGCAGGAGGCTCGCCCAGAATGAGCAGTTCTTC
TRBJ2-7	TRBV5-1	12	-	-	CASRSGENEQYF	TGCGCCAGCAGGTCGGGAGAAAATGAGCAGTACTTC
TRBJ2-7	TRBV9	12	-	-	CAPPDTSYEQYF	TGTGCCCCCCCGGACACCTCCTACGAGCAGTACTTC
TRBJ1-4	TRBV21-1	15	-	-	CASSPKGTGNEKLFF	TGTGCCAGCAGCCCTAAAGGAACGGGTAATGAAAAACTGTTTTTT
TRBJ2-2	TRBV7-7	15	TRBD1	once	CASSLGTGNTGELFF	TGTGCCAGCAGCTTAGGGACAGGGAACACCGGGGAGCTGTTTTTT
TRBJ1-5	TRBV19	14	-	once	CASSIDQSNQPQHF	TGTGCCAGTAGTATAGATCAGAGCAATCAGCCCCAGCATTTT
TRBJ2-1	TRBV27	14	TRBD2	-	CASSTWEGGNEQFF	TGTGCCAGCAGTACGTGGGAGGGAGGCAATGAGCAGTTCTTC
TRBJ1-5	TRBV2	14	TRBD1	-	CASSGQGLNQPQHF	TGTGCCAGCAGTGGACAGGGGCTAAATCAGCCCCAGCATTTT
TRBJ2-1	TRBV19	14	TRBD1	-	CASARGRSYNEQFF	TGTGCCAGTGCAAGGGGGCGGTCCTACAATGAGCAGTTCTTC
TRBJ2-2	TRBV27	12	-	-	CASSQGTGELFF	TGTGCCAGCAGCCAGGGAACCGGGGAGCTGTTTTTT
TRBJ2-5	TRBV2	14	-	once	CASSEVGGTETQYF	TGTGCCAGCAGTGAAGTGGGAGGAACGGAGACCCAGTACTTC
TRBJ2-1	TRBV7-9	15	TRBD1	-	CASSSQGNLGNEQFF	TGTGCCAGCAGCTCACAGGGGAATTTGGGTAATGAGCAGTTCTTC
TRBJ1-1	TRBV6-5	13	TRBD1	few	CASWRQGAPEAFF	TGTGCCAGCTGGAGACAGGGTGCCCCTGAAGCTTTCTTT
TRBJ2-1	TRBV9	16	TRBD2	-	CASSVDIRGVGNEQFF	TGTGCCAGCAGCGTAGATATTCGGGGGGTTGGCAATGAGCAGTTCTTC
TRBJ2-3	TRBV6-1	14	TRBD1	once	CASSAQGDTDTQYF	TGTGCCAGCAGTGCCCAGGGGGATACAGATACGCAGTATTTT
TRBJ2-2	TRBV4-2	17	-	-	CASSQDLVAGYAGELFF	TGTGCCAGCAGCCAAGATCTGGTGGCAGGGTACGCCGGGGAGCTGTTTTTT
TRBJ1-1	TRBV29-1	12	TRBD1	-	CSARQGGTEAFF	TGCAGCGCTAGACAGGGGGGCACTGAAGCTTTCTTT
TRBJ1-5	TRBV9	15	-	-	CASSVGGGINQPQHF	TGTGCCAGCAGCGTAGGAGGGGGTATCAATCAGCCCCAGCATTTT
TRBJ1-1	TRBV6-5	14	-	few	CASKNIRVGYEAFF	TGTGCCAGCAAGAATATCAGGGTGGGGTATGAAGCTTTCTTT
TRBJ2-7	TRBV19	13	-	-	CASRITNRDEQYF	TGTGCCAGTAGGATTACTAATCGGGACGAGCAGTACTTC
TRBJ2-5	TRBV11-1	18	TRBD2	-	CASSSLVYGTSGQETQYF	TGTGCCAGCAGCAGCTTAGTCTACGGGACTAGCGGCCAAGAGACCCAGTACTTC
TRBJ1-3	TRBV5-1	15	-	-	CASSLATDSGNTIYF	TGCGCCAGCAGCTTGGCGACAGACTCTGGAAACACCATATATTTT
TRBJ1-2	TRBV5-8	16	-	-	CASSLAGGRPNRGYTF	TGTGCCAGCAGCTTGGCCGGAGGTAGACCGAACCGGGGCTACACCTTC
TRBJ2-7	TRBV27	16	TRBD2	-	CASSPRTSGSPYEQYF	TGTGCCAGCAGTCCTCGGACTAGCGGGAGTCCCTACGAGCAGTACTTC
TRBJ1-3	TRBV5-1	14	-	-	CASSLVGVGNTIYF	TGCGCCAGCAGCTTGGTAGGGGTCGGGAACACCATATATTTT
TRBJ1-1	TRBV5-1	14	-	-	CASRLPQGSTEAFF	TGCGCCAGCAGGTTGCCCCAGGGTAGCACTGAAGCTTTCTTT
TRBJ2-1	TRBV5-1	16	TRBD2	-	CASSPLAGGLGNEQFF	TGCGCCAGCAGTCCTCTAGCGGGAGGCCTCGGGAATGAGCAGTTCTTC
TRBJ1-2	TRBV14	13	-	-	CASSQVPTQGYTF	TGTGCCAGCAGCCAAGTGCCCACTCAAGGCTACACCTTC
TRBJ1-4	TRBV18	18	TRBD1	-	CASSPGGTGRAAGEKLFF	TGTGCCAGCTCCCCCGGGGGGACAGGGAGGGCAGCCGGAGAAAAACTGTTTTTT
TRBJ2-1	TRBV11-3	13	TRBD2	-	CASSGLAGGEQFF	TGTGCCAGCAGCGGACTAGCGGGGGGTGAGCAGTTCTTC
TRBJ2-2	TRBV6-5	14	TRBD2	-	CASTLAVNTGELFF	TGTGCCAGTACACTAGCGGTGAACACCGGGGAGCTGTTTTTT
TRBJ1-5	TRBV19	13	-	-	CASSEGSNQPQHF	TGTGCCAGTAGTGAGGGCAGCAATCAGCCCCAGCATTTT
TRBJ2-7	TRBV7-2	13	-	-	CASSPKSSYEQYF	TGTGCCAGCAGCCCCAAGAGCTCCTACGAGCAGTACTTC
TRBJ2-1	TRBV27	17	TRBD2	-	CASSPRTSGTSYNEQFF	TGTGCCAGCAGTCCCAGGACTAGCGGGACCTCCTACAATGAGCAGTTCTTC
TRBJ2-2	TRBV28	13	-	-	CASSGPGTGELFF	TGTGCCAGTTCAGGGCCCGGCACCGGGGAGCTGTTTTTT
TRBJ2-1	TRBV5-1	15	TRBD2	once	CASSLALAGGNEQFF	TGCGCCAGCAGCTTGGCCCTAGCGGGAGGGAATGAGCAGTTCTTC
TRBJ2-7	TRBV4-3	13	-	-	CASSRTGDYEQYF	TGCGCCAGCAGCCGCACGGGAGACTACGAGCAGTACTTC
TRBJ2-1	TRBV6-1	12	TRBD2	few	CASSEKLAGGFF	TGTGCCAGCAGTGAAAAGCTAGCGGGAGGCTTCTTC
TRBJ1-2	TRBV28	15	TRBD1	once	CASSLPTGTGHGYTF	TGTGCCAGCAGTTTACCTACCGGGACAGGTCATGGCTACACCTTC